This T cell receptor (beta chain) was sequenced during a study of T cell repertoires in cytomegalovirus infection. About the research overall: The public TCR beta signatures pointed to both CMV infection and matching HLA type. Study-level points and caveats: Based on cumulative public TCR beta family frequency, carriers of CMV plus the relevant HLA were identified. The study found HLA-C-restricted CMV-specific TCR beta clonotypes dominating the ex vivo response.

This CDR3 is built from 16 residues. Germline V CDR1 and CDR2: MNHEY, SMNVEV (reference sequence). With 4 bases clipped from V and 2 bases from J, the junction kept 8 bases outside the gene matches. This clonotype has a handful of counts. Its target is not known. In TCRdb, the reads were re-called with MiXCR into one record per CDR3 protein. The sample comprises 170,000 or so distinct CDR3 sequences, about a sixth of which are singletons, and approximately 25% rests with the top ten. V and J are TRBV27 and TRBJ1-1, with 9 nucleotides matching TRBD1. The sequence was collected from a human donor in good health (CMV status not recorded). Some clones in this sample may be carry-over from other donors' samples. The specimen sequenced was CD8+ T cells from PBMCs. The CDR3 DNA is TGTGCCAGCAGTTACGACAGGGGGTATATAAACACTGAAGCTTTCTTT. Protein product: CASSYDRGYINTEAFF.